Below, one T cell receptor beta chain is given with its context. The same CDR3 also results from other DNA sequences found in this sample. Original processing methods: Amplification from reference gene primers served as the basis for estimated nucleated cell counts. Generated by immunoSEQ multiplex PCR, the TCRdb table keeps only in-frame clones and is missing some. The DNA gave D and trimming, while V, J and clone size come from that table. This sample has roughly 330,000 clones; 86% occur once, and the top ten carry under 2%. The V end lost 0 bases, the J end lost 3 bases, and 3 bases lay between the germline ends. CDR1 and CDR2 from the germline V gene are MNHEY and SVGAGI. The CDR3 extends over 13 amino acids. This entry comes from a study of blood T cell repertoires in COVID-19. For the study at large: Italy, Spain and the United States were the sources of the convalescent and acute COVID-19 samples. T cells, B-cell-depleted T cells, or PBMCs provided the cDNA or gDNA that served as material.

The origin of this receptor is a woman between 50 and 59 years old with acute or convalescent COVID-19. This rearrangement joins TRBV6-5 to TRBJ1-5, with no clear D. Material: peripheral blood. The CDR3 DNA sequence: TGTGCCAGCAGTTACTCCCTCAATCAGCCCCAGCATTTT. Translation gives CASSYSLNQPQHF.